These T cell receptor beta chains were read from a single sample in a study of PD-L1 blockade in urothelial cancer. Produced via immunoSEQ multiplex PCR; TCRdb's table is partial and in-frame only. The sample has 14,000 to 15,000 clones, 70% to 90% seen once; the top ten hold 13% to 15%. Sequenced material: PBMCs, taken around atezolizumab (anti-PD-L1) treatment. The receptors derive from a man aged 70 or older with urothelial cancer. Each CDR3 is given with its conserved first and last residue. A D gene is named only where the DNA matches it firmly. Clone size, where shown, is once, few, many, or a class for clones that have expanded.

NA,NA,TRBJ1-5,TRBV27,CASSQGQSNQPQHF,TGTGCCAGCAGCCAAGGACAGTCCAATCAGCCCCAGCATTTT
NA,TRBD2,TRBJ2-7,TRBV6-5,CASSRWERGLSEQYF,TGTGCCAGCAGCCGTTGGGAGCGGGGTTTGAGCGAGCAGTACTTC
NA,TRBD2,TRBJ2-1,TRBV6-1,CASTGLAGGLEQFF,TGTGCCAGCACGGGACTAGCGGGGGGGCTGGAGCAGTTCTTC
NA,NA,TRBJ2-3,TRBV6-5,CASSEPQSSTDTQYF,TGTGCCAGCAGCGAACCACAGTCCTCCACAGATACGCAGTATTTT
NA,TRBD1,TRBJ2-1,TRBV5-1,CASSLQTGGHNNEQFF,TGCGCCAGCAGCTTACAGACAGGGGGACATAACAATGAGCAGTTCTTC
once,TRBD2,TRBJ2-1,TRBV7-8,CASSSGLAGSNEQFF,TGTGCCAGCAGCTCCGGACTAGCGGGAAGCAATGAGCAGTTCTTC
NA,TRBD2,TRBJ2-1,TRBV10-2,CASRVTSGGAGEQFF,TGCGCCAGTAGAGTGACTAGCGGGGGGGCCGGTGAGCAGTTCTTC
NA,NA,TRBJ1-1,TRBV6-6,CASSYSGATEAFF,TGTGCCAGCAGTTACTCGGGGGCTACTGAAGCTTTCTTT
few,TRBD2,TRBJ2-7,TRBV28,CASSLRYGLAVPYEQYF,TGTGCCAGCAGTTTACGATACGGACTAGCGGTACCCTACGAGCAGTACTTC
NA,NA,TRBJ1-1,TRBV19,CASRQVNTEAFF,TGTGCCAGTAGACAAGTGAACACTGAAGCTTTCTTT
NA,TRBD1,TRBJ2-4,TRBV27,CASSFGFGTGKNIQYF,TGTGCCAGCAGTTTTGGGTTCGGGACAGGAAAAAACATTCAGTACTTC
NA,NA,TRBJ1-1,TRBV7-9,CAMGAPTEAFF,TGTGCCATGGGGGCCCCCACTGAAGCTTTCTTT
few,TRBD2,TRBJ2-5,TRBV2,CASSARAGGTETQYF,TGTGCCAGCAGTGCCCGAGCGGGGGGTACGGAGACCCAGTACTTC
once,TRBD1,TRBJ1-4,TRBV4-2,CASSQEKGQGYEKLFF,TGTGCCAGCAGCCAAGAGAAGGGACAGGGTTATGAAAAACTGTTTTTT